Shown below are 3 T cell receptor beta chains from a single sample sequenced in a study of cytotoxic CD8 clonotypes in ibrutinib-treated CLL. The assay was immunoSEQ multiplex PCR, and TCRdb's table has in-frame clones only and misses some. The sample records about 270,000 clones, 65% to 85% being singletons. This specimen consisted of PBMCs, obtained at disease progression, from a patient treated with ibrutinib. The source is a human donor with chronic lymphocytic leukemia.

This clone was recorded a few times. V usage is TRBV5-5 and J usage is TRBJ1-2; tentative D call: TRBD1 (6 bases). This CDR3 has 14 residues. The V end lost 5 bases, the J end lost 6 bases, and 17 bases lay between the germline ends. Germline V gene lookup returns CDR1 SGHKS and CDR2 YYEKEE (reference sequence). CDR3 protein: CASRVRTEANGYTF. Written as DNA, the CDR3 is TGTGCCAGCAGGGTCCGGACAGAAGCGAATGGCTACACCTTC.

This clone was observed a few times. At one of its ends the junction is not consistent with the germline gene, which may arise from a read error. The CDR3 reads CRASGEYEQYF. The DNA of the CDR3 is TGCAGGGCTAGCGGAGAATACGAGCAGTACTTC. This sequence joins TRBV20-1 and TRBJ2-7; the match to TRBD2 covers 7 bases. Germline V CDR1 and CDR2: DFQATT, SNEGSKA (reference sequence). This CDR3 region has 11 residues.

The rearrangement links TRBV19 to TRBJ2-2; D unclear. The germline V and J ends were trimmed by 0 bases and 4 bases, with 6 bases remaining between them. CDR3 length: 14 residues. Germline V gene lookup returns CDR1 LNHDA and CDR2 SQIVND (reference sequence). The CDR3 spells CASSIDPLTGELFF. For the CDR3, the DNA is TGTGCCAGTAGTATAGACCCACTCACCGGGGAGCTGTTTTTT.